The rows below give T cell receptor beta chains drawn from one sample of a study of CD8 T cells in Susac syndrome. TCRdb re-derived calls from the immunoSEQ multiplex PCR reads in MiXCR, one entry per CDR3 protein. The sample records roughly 150,000 distinct CDR3 sequences, roughly 95% being singletons. Sequenced material: CD8+ T cells from PBMCs. These receptors came from a human donor with multiple sclerosis. Both conserved end residues are part of each CDR3. D genes are given only for firm matches. Where a row states a size, it is once, few, many or the class of an expanded clone; other rows omit it.

cdr3_aa cdr3_nt j_call d_call v_call clone_size
CASSHGTSGLF TGTGCCAGCAGTCATGGGACTAGCGGGCTCTTC TRBJ2-1 TRBD2 TRBV12-3/TRBV12-4 .
CASSPGGRDSYGYTF TGTGCCAGCAGCCCGGGAGGCAGGGACTCCTATGGCTACACCTTC TRBJ1-2 . TRBV3-1 once
CASSVAGGGTDTQYF TGTGCCAGCAGCGTAGCTGGGGGGGGAACAGATACGCAGTATTTT TRBJ2-3 TRBD2 TRBV9 .
CSAPGPAEAFF TGCAGCGCCCCCGGGCCAGCCGAAGCTTTCTTT TRBJ1-1 . TRBV29-1 .
CASSLTGTNYGYTF TGTGCCAGCAGTCTAACAGGGACTAACTATGGCTACACCTTC TRBJ1-2 . TRBV27 once
CASTDSQSGTGGHEQFF TGTGCCAGCACCGATTCCCAATCCGGGACAGGGGGCCATGAGCAGTTCTTC TRBJ2-1 TRBD1 TRBV2 .
CASTTWASYNEQFF TGTGCCAGCACCACGTGGGCCTCCTACAATGAGCAGTTCTTC TRBJ2-1 . TRBV6-2/TRBV6-3 .
CASSPPIPGTIYNEQFF TGTGCCAGCAGCCCGCCCATCCCCGGGACTATCTACAATGAGCAGTTCTTC TRBJ2-1 TRBD2 TRBV3-1 .
CASTSGGGADEQFF TGTGCCAGCACTTCAGGAGGGGGGGCGGATGAGCAGTTCTTC TRBJ2-1 . TRBV27 .
CSARDNAGHSIFNQPQHF TGCAGTGCTAGAGATAATGCGGGACACAGTATCTTCAATCAGCCCCAGCATTTT TRBJ1-5 . TRBV20-1 once
CSVLVASHNEQFF TGCAGCGTCCTAGTAGCATCTCACAATGAGCAGTTCTTC TRBJ2-1 . TRBV29-1 .
CASRLGGGRYNEQFF TGTGCCAGCAGACTAGGGGGGGGGCGGTACAATGAGCAGTTCTTC TRBJ2-1 . TRBV27 .
CASSLIWGNEQFF TGTGCCAGTAGTCTAATTTGGGGCAATGAGCAGTTCTTC TRBJ2-1 . TRBV19 .
CSARVLTGALEKLFF TGCAGTGCTAGAGTCCTGACAGGGGCTTTAGAAAAACTGTTTTTT TRBJ1-4 TRBD1 TRBV20-1 .
CSVLTTADYGYTF TGCAGCGTCCTGACGACAGCTGACTATGGCTACACCTTC TRBJ1-2 . TRBV29-1 .
CASSIGTGVNTEAFF TGTGCCAGCAGCATCGGGACAGGGGTGAACACTGAAGCTTTCTTT TRBJ1-1 TRBD1 TRBV13 .
CSVQGQGARGLFF TGCAGCGTTCAGGGACAGGGGGCCAGGGGACTGTTTTTT TRBJ1-4 TRBD1 TRBV29-1 .
CSATWVRNEQFF TGCAGTGCAACCTGGGTCCGCAATGAGCAGTTCTTC TRBJ2-1 . TRBV20-1 once
CASSQETGYGYTF TGTGCCAGCAGCCAAGAGACGGGATATGGCTACACCTTC TRBJ1-2 . TRBV4-2 few
CSAVRDRGGEKLFF TGCAGTGCAGTCCGGGACAGGGGTGGAGAAAAACTGTTTTTT TRBJ1-4 TRBD1 TRBV20-1 .
CASSPGLAGVSLTDTQYF TGCGCCAGCAGCCCCGGACTAGCGGGGGTTTCCCTCACAGATACGCAGTATTTT TRBJ2-3 TRBD2 TRBV5-1 .
CASSVAGTSPFPYNEQFF TGTGCCAGCAGCGTAGCGGGGACTAGTCCTTTCCCCTACAATGAGCAGTTCTTC TRBJ2-1 TRBD2 TRBV9 .
CSVETASTDTQYF TGCAGCGTTGAAACAGCTAGCACAGATACGCAGTATTTT TRBJ2-3 . TRBV29-1 .
CASSQTGALNTEAFF TGCGCCAGCAGCCAGACCGGGGCCCTGAACACTGAAGCTTTCTTT TRBJ1-1 . TRBV5-1 .